This entry lists 28 T cell receptor beta chains sequenced from one sample in a study of tumor-infiltrating lymphocytes in primary liver carcinoma. cDNA specific to TCR beta was made from 500 to 650 ng of total RNA, with a constant-region primer employed for priming. TCR beta libraries came from three nested multiplex PCR rounds using slightly modified ARM-PCR. With TRBV1-TRBV30 forward primers and a C-beta reverse primer, the first two PCR rounds were run for around 10 cycles each. TCRdb recomputed calls from the multiplex PCR reads with MiXCR, one row per CDR3 protein. The data hold roughly 25,000 distinct CDR3 sequences, with 70% to 80% observed a single time. Bulk tissue was left unsorted, and RNA and DNA were co-extracted from 20-30 mg of it. Source material: liver tumor tissue from sampling region 5. Stated subset: tumor region T5, tumor centre. The receptor source for this set is a woman aged 25 to 45 with primary liver carcinoma and hepatitis B virus infection.

This clonotype has at least ten counts. The chain couples TRBV7-2 to TRBJ2-5; 12 nucleotides agree with TRBD2. Germline assignment: CDR1 SGHTA and CDR2 FQGNSA. The CDR3 loop spans 15 amino acids. V lost 4 bases, J lost 6 bases, and 6 bases stayed unmatched. In DNA, the CDR3 is TGTGCCAGCAGCTCGACTAGCGGGGGCAAGCAGACCCAGTACTTC. This gives the protein CASSSTSGGKQTQYF.

The chain combines TRBV11-2 with TRBJ1-4; D perhaps matches TRBD1 (5 bases). Trimming removed 5 bases from V and 11 bases from J, with 15 bases in between. Germline assignment: CDR1 SGHAT and CDR2 FQNNGV. CDR3 length: 13 residues. CDR3 nucleotides: TGTGCCAGCAGCCCCTGGGGGGGGGGGAAACTGTTTTTT. Its translation: CASSPWGGGKLFF.

For this clonotype: One end of the junction does not line up with germline, which may come from a read error. The chain uses TRBV11-2 and TRBJ2-7; TRBD2 is a possible D gene (6 bases). The CDR3 runs to 13 residues. CDR1 and CDR2 (germline): SGHAT, FQNNGV. The CDR3 here is CASSSCELASQHF. CDR3 coding DNA: TGTGCCAGCAGCTCATGTGAGCTAGCGTCGCAGCACTTC. The full variable domain, in which reference TRBV11-2 and TRBJ2-7 provide the parts outside the CDR3, is EAGVAQSPRYKIIEKRQSVAFWCNPISGHATLYWYQQILGQGPKLLIQFQNNGVVDDSQLPKDRFSAERLKGVDSTLKIQPAKLEDSAVYLCASSSCELASQHFGPGTRLTVT.

In regard to this clonotype: At one boundary the junction diverges from the germline segment, which might be a read error. The genes are TRBV11-2 and TRBJ1-2, with 7 positions matching TRBD1. Germline-derived CDR1 and CDR2 are SGHAT and FQNNGV. The CDR3 loop spans 13 amino acids. The CDR3 DNA sequence: TGTACCAGCGGCCCCCGACAGGGAAGCGACTACACCTTC. Protein sequence: CTSGPRQGSDYTF.

With respect to this clonotype: The CDR3 ends on some other residue instead of the conserved phenylalanine or tryptophan, so this is likely a read error. This chain uses TRBV11-1 with TRBJ2-5; TRBD1 aligns across 8 bases. Germline V gene data show CDR1 as SGHAT and CDR2 as FQDESV (reference sequence). The length of the CDR3 is 14 residues. CDR3 residues: CASSWAGGTGTQYS. The CDR3 DNA reads as TGTGCCAGTAGCTGGGCAGGGGGCACTGGAACCCAGTACTCC.

Worth noting for this clonotype: One junction end disagrees with the germline gene, perhaps due to a read error. As DNA, the CDR3 is TGTGCCAGTAGCTTAAGTCTGGACGGGAGCTACAATGAGCGGTTCTTC. Translating it yields CASSLSLDGSYNERFF. This chain connects TRBV11-2 to TRBJ2-1; a possible D gene is TRBD2 (6 bases). Germline lookup yields CDR1 SGHAT and CDR2 FQNNGV. The CDR3 totals 16 residues.

With regard to this clonotype: Compared with germline, one end of the junction differs, possibly owing to a read error. The rearrangement links TRBV7-8 to TRBJ2-3, with 7 bases matching TRBD2. The CDR3 loop spans 16 amino acids. The V gene's germline CDR1 is SGHVS and CDR2 FQNEAQ. CDR3 in amino acids: CASTSGEGISTDMQYF. CDR3 coding DNA: TGTGCCAGCACCTCCGGGGAGGGTATTAGCACAGATATGCAGTATTTT.

This clonotype was recorded many times. A much larger clone sits a single nucleotide away, making a read error possible. This chain uses TRBV19 with TRBJ2-1; no reliable D call. There are 12 residues in the CDR3. Germline CDR1 is LNHDA and CDR2 is SQIVND (reference sequence). The CDR3 DNA sequence: TGTGTCAGTAGTATATCGGGTAATGAGCAGTTCTTC. This encodes CVSSISGNEQFF.

This clonotype was seen at least ten times. The rearrangement uses TRBV7-3 and TRBJ2-7; no firm D call. With 2 bases removed from V and 2 bases from J, the gap between germline ends came to 10 bases. In germline, CDR1 is SGHTA, CDR2 FQGTGA. This CDR3 has 14 amino acids. CDR3 nucleotide sequence: TGTGCCAGCAGCTTAGGAGTCGGTACCTACGAGCAGTACTTC. It encodes CASSLGVGTYEQYF.

V and J are TRBV12-3 or TRBV12-4 and TRBJ2-3; D is uncertain. The CDR3 extends over 15 amino acids. V was pared by 7 bases and J by 0 bases, with 14 bases between. The CDR3 sequence: CASNFLPPSTDTQYF. DNA of the CDR3: TGTGCCAGCAATTTTCTCCCCCCTAGCACAGATACGCAGTATTTT.

Turning to this clonotype: Relative to the germline gene, one junction end is altered; a read error may explain this. V and J are TRBV29-1 and TRBJ2-1; 8 bases map to TRBD2. CDR1 is SQVTM, CDR2 ANQGSEA, per germline. The CDR3 runs to 13 residues. This CDR3 reads CGVDGTRDYEQSF. CDR3 DNA sequence: TGCGGCGTTGACGGGACTAGAGACTATGAGCAGTCCTTC.

On this clonotype: An end of the junction differs from the germline gene, which may be a read error. V usage is TRBV7-8 and J usage is TRBJ2-3; possible D gene TRBD2, 6 bases. Germline V gene lookup returns CDR1 SGHVS and CDR2 FQNEAQ. The CDR3 is 16 amino acids. The CDR3, as DNA: TGTGCCAGCGGCTTTATAGTGGAAGGGAGGACAGATACGCAGTATTTT. Encoded protein: CASGFIVEGRTDTQYF.

Points on this clonotype: An end of the junction does not agree with germline; a read error may underlie this. This chain links TRBV4-3 with TRBJ2-6, with 11 bases aligning to TRBD2. Germline CDR1 LGHNA, CDR2 YSLEER. The CDR3 is 19 amino acids. CDR3 protein: CASSQETSGRFSRVNVLTF. Written as DNA, the CDR3 is TGCGCCAGCAGCCAAGAAACTAGCGGGAGATTCTCTAGGGTCAATGTCCTGACGTTC.

This clonotype was found a few times. The junction departs from germline at one end; a sequencing error may be responsible. The genes are TRBV30 and TRBJ1-1, with D possibly TRBD1 on 6 matching bases. This CDR3 has 15 residues. CDR1 is GTSNPN and CDR2 is SVGIG in the germline V gene (reference sequence). This CDR3 is CARSVHTGRNTEAFF. CDR3 coding DNA: TGTGCCCGGAGTGTGCATACAGGGAGGAACACTGAAGCTTTCTTT.

The chain uses TRBV6-5 and TRBJ2-2, with 7 bases fitting TRBD1. CDR1 is MNHEY, CDR2 SVGAGI, per germline. This CDR3 has 14 residues. After removal of 5 bases from V and 4 bases from J, the junction contained 4 bases not matched to a gene. The CDR3 region has the DNA TGTGCCAGCAGTCCGACAGGGTTCACCGGGGAGCTGTTTTTT. Residues: CASSPTGFTGELFF.

The chain recombines TRBV10-2 with TRBJ2-5; weak D call: TRBD1 (5 bases). The ends were cut back, 9 bases at V and 9 bases at J, with 20 bases in the middle. This CDR3 comprises 13 residues. CDR1 and CDR2 from the germline V gene are WSHSY and SAAADI. For the CDR3, the DNA is TGCGCCAGTGGCCGGACGGAACAAGGGGCCCAGTACTTC. It codes for CASGRTEQGAQYF.

This clonotype appeared many times. The J gene is TRBJ2-1, the V gene TRBV7-3; TRBD1 matches at 11 bases. The CDR3 is 14 residues long. Germline CDR1 is SGHTA and CDR2 is FQGTGA. V shed 5 bases and J 7 bases; nucleotides not matched to a gene: 4. DNA of the CDR3: TGTGCCAGCAGCCCGTGGGACAGGGGGAATGAGCAGTTCTTC. This sequence encodes CASSPWDRGNEQFF. Together with reference TRBV7-3 and TRBJ2-1, the CDR3 gives the full variable domain: GAGVSQTPSNKVTEKGKYVELRCDPISGHTALYWYRQSLGQGPEFLIYFQGTGAADDSGLPNDRFFAVRPEGSVSTLKIQRTERGDSAVYLCASSPWDRGNEQFFGPGTRLTVL.

Points on this clonotype: At one end the junction does not follow the germline gene, possibly because of a read error. The V and J genes are TRBV28 and TRBJ2-3; D is unresolved. The germline gives CDR1 MDHEN, CDR2 SYDVKM. This CDR3 comprises 12 residues. This CDR3 is CAISLSRDTQYF. The CDR3 nucleotides read TGTGCCATCAGTTTGAGCCGAGATACGCAGTATTTT.

In regard to this clonotype: A clone one base away is much larger, so this may be a read error. V gene TRBV29-1 combines with J gene TRBJ2-1; a weak D match, TRBD2 (5 bases). This CDR3 contains 13 residues. Trimming took off 7 bases at V and 2 bases at J, with 12 bases between the two ends. The V gene's germline CDR1 is SQVTM and CDR2 ANQGSEA. CDR3 DNA sequence: TGCAGCGAGCTACCGGGGACCTACAATGAGCAGTTCTTC. It specifies CSELPGTYNEQFF.

In regard to this clonotype: A read error may explain this, as a much larger clone is one base away. J is TRBJ2-1 and V is TRBV19; possibly TRBD2 for D (6 bases). Germline V gene data show CDR1 as LNHDA and CDR2 as SQIVND (reference sequence). CDR3 length: 13 amino acids. Deletions cut 8 bases from V and 3 bases from J, with 11 bases between. The CDR3 region has the DNA TGTGCCAGTTTCGGGAGCTTCTACAATGAGCAGTTCTTC. It is translated as CASFGSFYNEQFF.

As concerns this clonotype: Here the CDR3 omits its conserved ending phenylalanine or tryptophan, so a read error is the likely source. The chain has TRBV9 and TRBJ2-1, with D possibly being TRBD2 (5 bases). The germline CDR1 and CDR2 sequences are SGDLS and YYNGEE. The CDR3 extends over 17 amino acids. The CDR3 nucleotides are TGTGTCAGCATCGTTTCGTCCTCGGGGTGGTCCTACAATGAGCAGTTCTCC. Translated: CVSIVSSSGWSYNEQFS.

As to this clonotype: One end of the junction is discordant with germline, which a read error may explain. V and J are TRBV28 and TRBJ2-1, with D tentatively TRBD2 (5 bases). The CDR3 length is 15 residues. Germline V gives CDR1 MDHEN, CDR2 SYDVKM. This CDR3 reads CASSFGWELHNKQFF. The CDR3 nucleotides are TGTGCCAGCAGTTTTGGATGGGAGCTCCACAATAAGCAGTTCTTC.

On this clonotype itself: At one of its ends the junction is not consistent with the germline gene, which may arise from a read error. The rearrangement links TRBV5-4 to TRBJ1-5; no definite D call. Germline lookup yields CDR1 SGHNT and CDR2 YYREEE (reference sequence). CDR3 length: 16 residues. This CDR3 is CASSLDGDMGNQPQHF. The CDR3 DNA follows: TGTGCCAGTAGCTTGGATGGGGATATGGGCAATCAGCCCCAGCATTTT.

Remarks on this clonotype: The junction does not match germline at one end; this may be a read error. V usage is TRBV11-2 and J usage is TRBJ2-5; 9 nucleotides match TRBD1. CDR3 size: 16 residues. Germline assignment: CDR1 SGHAT and CDR2 FQNNGV. The CDR3 DNA follows: TGTGCAAGCAGCACAAGAACAGGGGGCGCGGAAGAGACCCAGCACTTC. This codes for CASSTRTGGAEETQHF.

To note about this clonotype: Germline and junction disagree at one end, which may indicate a read error. V is TRBV28 and J is TRBJ2-3, with D possibly TRBD1 on 6 matching bases. The CDR3 consists of 12 residues. The V gene's germline CDR1 is MDHEN and CDR2 SYDVKM. Here the CDR3 reads CVSRDIVDTQYF. The CDR3 coding sequence is TGTGTCAGCAGGGACATAGTGGATACGCAGTATTTT.

Of note for this clonotype: One junction end disagrees with the germline gene, perhaps due to a read error. The chain joins TRBV20-1 to TRBJ2-1; 8 positions agree with TRBD2. The CDR3 runs 17 residues. Germline CDR1 reads DFQATT; CDR2 reads SNEGSKA (reference sequence). The CDR3 coding sequence is TGCAGTGTTAGAGACTCCCGGGGGATTAGCGGGAACTATGAGCAGTTCTTC. Protein sequence: CSVRDSRGISGNYEQFF.

There are many counts of this clonotype. V usage is TRBV14 and J usage is TRBJ2-2, with a weak D call TRBD2 (6 bases). CDR1 is SGHDN and CDR2 is FVKESK in the germline V gene. Trimming cost V 1 base and J 4 bases, with 28 bases left between them. This CDR3 contains 21 residues. In DNA, the CDR3 is TGTGCCAGCAGCCAAGGATTAGTTGGGGACCCCGGGAGAATGGGCACCGGGGAGCTGTTTTTT. Its protein is CASSQGLVGDPGRMGTGELFF.

Regarding this clonotype: The conserved phenylalanine or tryptophan is not found at the CDR3 terminus, so this likely reflects a read error. No DNA is shown, since the ends of the CDR3 on it are uncertain; the CDR3 is the one TCRdb lists. The chain joins TRBV11-2 to TRBJ1-2. Germline loops: CDR1 SGHAT, CDR2 FQNNGV. The CDR3 contains 14 residues when both ends are counted. This chain's CDR3 is CASSLREANYGYTS.